What follows describes a single TCR beta chain. This clone was seen once. Its cognate antigen has yet to be identified. Base qualities were left out, and no much larger clone turns up one base away. V sheds 3 bases and J sheds 8 bases, leaving 10 bases between their ends. CDR1 and CDR2 were assigned from the germline V gene as MDHEN and SYDVKM. From its cysteine to its phenylalanine, the CDR3 spans 12 amino acids. Only the CDR3 region is kept as DNA, spanning 36 bases read in frame from base 1. What this sample's time point label stands for: cycle 2 day 1 (C2D1) of nivolumab. Every trial patient had relapsed after autologous stem cell transplantation, and cohorts A, B and C differed in prior brentuximab vedotin exposure. The trial cohort comprised 56 patients with relapsed/refractory classical Hodgkin lymphoma whose best overall responses were complete response, partial response or progressive disease. In the multi-cohort phase II CheckMate 205 trial, trial patients received single-agent nivolumab. An independent review committee assessed best overall response using the 2007 International Working Group response criteria. PBMCs from the trial were collected at three points: immediately before nivolumab initiation (C1D1), and during therapy at cycle 2 day 1 and cycle 4 day 1. Peripheral blood was collected in 8 mL Vacutainer Cell Preparation Tubes, from which PBMCs were isolated by centrifugation and then cryopreserved.

The data were taken from a study of PD-1 blockade in classical Hodgkin lymphoma (dated by TCRdb to the early 2020s). Some background on the complete study: Nivolumab dosing was 3 mg/kg intravenously every 2 weeks, continuing until either disease progression or unacceptable toxicity. The study used TCR beta sequencing and CyTOF to define a peripheral blood immune signature of response to PD-1 blockade in classical Hodgkin lymphoma. Study-level results and caveats: Baseline TCR diversity was reported to be lower in newly diagnosed patients than in healthy donors and to be lower still in relapsed/refractory patients. The study was restricted to a single clinical trial cohort, and the causes of repertoire differences, possibly disease activity or prior therapy, were left undefined. Lower diversity was observed in patients in whom nivolumab was started less than 1 year after ASCT, and these patients were excluded from later analyses so that confounding by immune reconstitution would be avoided. Among trial patients, those achieving complete response had baseline diversity similar to that of newly diagnosed patients, while diversity was significantly lower in partial responders and progressors. CD4+ but not CD8+ TCR diversity rose significantly by C4D1 (p=0.0027 vs p=0.16), most apparent in complete responders (p=0.02).

The Qiagen DNeasy kit was used to extract genomic DNA from unsorted PBMCs and from the negatively selected CD4+ and CD8+ fractions. TCR beta CDR3 regions were subjected to amplification by immunoSEQ multiplex PCR with primers that anneal to V and J segments. A synthetic immune receptor repertoire was used to minimize amplification bias, and remaining bias was computationally removed after sequencing. As for the authors' bioinformatics: Repertoire diversity was quantified as the Shannon entropy index using custom Python scripts. Unsorted, CD4+ and CD8+ repertoires were examined separately, except in combined analyses, for which CD4+ and CD8+ sequences were merged in silico. A clone counted as expanded when the clone's frequency after treatment rose at least 2-fold relative to C1D1, and clones undetected at baseline were given a pseudocount of 0.5. Singleton clones were defined as clones with 0 or 1 copy at C1D1, and non-singleton clones were defined as clones with 2 or more copies. By matching protein sequences in sorted samples from the same patient, clones expanded in unsorted samples were annotated as CD4+, CD8+ or unknown. Diversity changes from C1D1 to C4D1 were tested in paired samples using Wilcoxon tests. TCRdb limited this immuneACCESS table to in-frame rearrangements with V and J called. A share of clones is missing; checked studies link under half to unresolved V genes, and the rest is unexplained. V and J calls and clone size are those listed in that table; D and trimming were worked out from the DNA. The sample table holds some 25,000 clones, of which around 80% were seen once. The leading ten clones occupy under 14% of the sample.

This clonotype was obtained from a human donor with classical Hodgkin lymphoma. Material: peripheral blood mononuclear cells (PBMCs), obtained before the second cycle of nivolumab. Here the chain combines TRBV28 and TRBJ1-2, with no confidently assigned D gene. The nucleotide sequence is given as TGTGCCAGCAGTTTTATCGGCGGAGGCTACACCTTC. Its translation is CASSFIGGGYTF.